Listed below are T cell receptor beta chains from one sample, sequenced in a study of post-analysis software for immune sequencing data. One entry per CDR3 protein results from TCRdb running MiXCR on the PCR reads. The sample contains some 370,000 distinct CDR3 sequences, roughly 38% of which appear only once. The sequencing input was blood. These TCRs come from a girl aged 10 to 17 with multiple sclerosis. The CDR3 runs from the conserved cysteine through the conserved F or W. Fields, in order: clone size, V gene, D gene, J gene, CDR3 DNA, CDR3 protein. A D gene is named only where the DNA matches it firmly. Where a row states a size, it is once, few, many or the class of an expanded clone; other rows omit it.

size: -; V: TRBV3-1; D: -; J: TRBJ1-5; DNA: TGTGCCAGCAGCCAAGAGGGTCAGCCCCAGCATTTT; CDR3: CASSQEGQPQHF
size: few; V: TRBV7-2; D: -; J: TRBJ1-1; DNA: TGTGCCAGCAGCTTGGACCTACTGAACACTGAAGCTTTCTTT; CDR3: CASSLDLLNTEAFF
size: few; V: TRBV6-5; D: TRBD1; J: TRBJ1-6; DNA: TGTGCCAGCAGTTACGGAACAGGGGGCGCGGGAGAACCCCTCCACTTT; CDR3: CASSYGTGGAGEPLHF
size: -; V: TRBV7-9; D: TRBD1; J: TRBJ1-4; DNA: TGTGCCAGCAGCTCACGGGACAGCTCTAATGAAAAACTGTTTTTT; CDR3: CASSSRDSSNEKLFF
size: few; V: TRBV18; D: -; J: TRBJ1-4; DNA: TGTGCCAGCTCCCAAGGGGCGAGTGAAAAACTGTTTTTT; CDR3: CASSQGASEKLFF
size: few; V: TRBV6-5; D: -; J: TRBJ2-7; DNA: TGTGCCAGCAGTTACTTGCCAGGGGATAGCTACGAGCAGTACTTC; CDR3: CASSYLPGDSYEQYF
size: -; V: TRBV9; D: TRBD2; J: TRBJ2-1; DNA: TGTGCCGGCAGCGCTCGTAGCCTAGCGGGGGGGCCCAATGAGCAGTTCTTC; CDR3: CAGSARSLAGGPNEQFF
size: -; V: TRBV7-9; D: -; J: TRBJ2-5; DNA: TGTGCCAGCAGCACCGGACACCTCCAAGAGACCCAGTACTTC; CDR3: CASSTGHLQETQYF
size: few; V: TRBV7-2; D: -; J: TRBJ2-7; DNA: TGTGCCAGCAGCTTAGTGGGGAGATCCTACGAGCAGTACTTC; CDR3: CASSLVGRSYEQYF
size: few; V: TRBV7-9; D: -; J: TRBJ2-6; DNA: TGTGCCAGCAGCTTACGACGTTTTACTGGGGCCAACGTCCTGACTTTC; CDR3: CASSLRRFTGANVLTF
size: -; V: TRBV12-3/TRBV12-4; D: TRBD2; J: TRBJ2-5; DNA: TGTGCCAGCAGTTTACTTGATAGCGGGGGGGCAGAAGAGACCCAGTACTTC; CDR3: CASSLLDSGGAEETQYF
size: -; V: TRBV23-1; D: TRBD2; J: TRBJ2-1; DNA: TGCGCCAGGACAGAGACGACGGCGGGGGGGCTCGGCAATGAGCAGTTCTTC; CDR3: CARTETTAGGLGNEQFF
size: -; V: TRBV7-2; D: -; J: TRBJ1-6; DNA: TGTGCCAGCAGCTTAGAATTACGATCACCCCTCCACTTT; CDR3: CASSLELRSPLHF
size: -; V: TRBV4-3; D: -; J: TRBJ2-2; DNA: TGCGCCAGCAGCCAACGACAGACGAACACCGGGGAGCTGTTTTTT; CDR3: CASSQRQTNTGELFF
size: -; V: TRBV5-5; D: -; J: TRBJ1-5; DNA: TGTGCCAGCAGCTTGGAGTGGGGCAGCCCTTATAGCAATCAGCCCCAGCATTTT; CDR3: CASSLEWGSPYSNQPQHF
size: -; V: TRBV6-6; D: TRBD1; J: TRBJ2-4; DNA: TGTGCCAGCAGCGGACAGGGGGCGAAAAACATTCAGTACTTC; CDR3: CASSGQGAKNIQYF
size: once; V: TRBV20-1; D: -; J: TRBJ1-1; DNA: TGCAGTGCTAGAGGTATTGAGGACACTGAAGCTTTCTTT; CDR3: CSARGIEDTEAFF
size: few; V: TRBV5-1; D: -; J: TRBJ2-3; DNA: TGCGCCAGCAGGAATGGACAGAGCACAGATACGCAGTATTTT; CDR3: CASRNGQSTDTQYF
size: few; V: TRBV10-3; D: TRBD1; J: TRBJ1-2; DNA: TGTGCCATCAGTGATTGGGGACAGAAGGGCTACACCTTC; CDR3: CAISDWGQKGYTF
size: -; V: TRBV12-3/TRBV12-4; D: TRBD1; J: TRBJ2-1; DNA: TGTGCCAGTAATTTAGGACAGGCCAATGAGCAGTTCTTC; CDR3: CASNLGQANEQFF
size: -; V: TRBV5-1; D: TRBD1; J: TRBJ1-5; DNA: TGCGCCAGCAGCCCAGGGACAGGGAATCAGCCCCAGCATTTT; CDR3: CASSPGTGNQPQHF
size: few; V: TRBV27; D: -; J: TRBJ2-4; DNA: TGTGCCAGCAGTTCACCGACTCTAGCCAAAAACATTCAGTACTTC; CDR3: CASSSPTLAKNIQYF
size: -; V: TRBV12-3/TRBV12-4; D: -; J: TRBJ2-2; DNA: TGTGCCAGCAGTGAACAGGGTACTCCCACCGGGGAGCTGTTTTTT; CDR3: CASSEQGTPTGELFF
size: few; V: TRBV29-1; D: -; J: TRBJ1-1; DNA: TGCAGCGTTGCAAATAGGCTCACTGAAGCTTTCTTT; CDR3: CSVANRLTEAFF
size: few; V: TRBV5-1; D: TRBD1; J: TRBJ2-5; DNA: TGCGCCAGCAGCTTGGCGGAGGCGTCGGCAGGGGGCCAACAAGAGACCCAGTACTTC; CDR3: CASSLAEASAGGQQETQYF
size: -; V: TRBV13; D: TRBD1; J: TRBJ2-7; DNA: TGTGCCAGCAGCTTAGAGGGACAGGGGTTGCGCGAGCAGTACTTC; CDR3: CASSLEGQGLREQYF
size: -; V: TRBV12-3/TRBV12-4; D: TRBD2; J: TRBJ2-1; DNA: TGTGCCAGCAGTCCGGGACTAAAAAATGAGCAGTTCTTC; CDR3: CASSPGLKNEQFF
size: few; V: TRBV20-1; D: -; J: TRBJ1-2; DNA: TGCAGTGCTAGAGACCCACCCCGGGAGCCTGGCTACACCTTC; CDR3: CSARDPPREPGYTF
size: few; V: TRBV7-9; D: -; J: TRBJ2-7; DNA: TGTGCCAGCAGCTTAGATGAGGGTCAGGGTCGTCGGGAGCAGTACTTC; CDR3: CASSLDEGQGRREQYF
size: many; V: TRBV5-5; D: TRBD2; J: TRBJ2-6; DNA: TGTGCCAGCAGCTTGGCGCGGGAGCTAAACGTCCTGACTTTC; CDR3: CASSLARELNVLTF
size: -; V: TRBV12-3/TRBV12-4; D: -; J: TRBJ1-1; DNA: TGTGCCAGCAGTTTCGCAGGGATAACGAACACTGAAGCTTTCTTT; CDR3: CASSFAGITNTEAFF
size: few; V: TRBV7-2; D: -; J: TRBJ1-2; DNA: TGTGCCAGCAGCCCGGGACGGACTTATGGCTACACCTTC; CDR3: CASSPGRTYGYTF
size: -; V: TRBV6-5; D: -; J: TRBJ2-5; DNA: TGTGCCAGCGGCCCTTTGGGGCCCAATGAGCAGTACTTC; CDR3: CASGPLGPNEQYF
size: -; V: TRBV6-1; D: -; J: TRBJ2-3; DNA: TGTGCCAGCTTGTCCCGGAGCACAGATACGCAGTATTTT; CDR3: CASLSRSTDTQYF
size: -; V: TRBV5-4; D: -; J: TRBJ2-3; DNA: TGTGCCAGCAGCCATGACGGGGACGATCAAGCAAAACCGTATTTT; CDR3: CASSHDGDDQAKPYF
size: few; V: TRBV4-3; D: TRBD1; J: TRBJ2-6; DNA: TGCGCCAGCAGCCAGACAGGGACGGGGGCCAACGTCCTGACTTTC; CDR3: CASSQTGTGANVLTF
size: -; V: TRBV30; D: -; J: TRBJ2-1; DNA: TGTGCCTGGAGTTTCTCGGGGGTCTCGGGGCAGTTCTTC; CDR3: CAWSFSGVSGQFF
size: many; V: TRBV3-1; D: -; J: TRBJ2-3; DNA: TGTGCCAGCAGCCCGAAAGGGGCGGGAGATACGCAGTATTTT; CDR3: CASSPKGAGDTQYF
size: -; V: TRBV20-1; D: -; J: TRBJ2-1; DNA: TGCAGTGCTAGCCCTAGGGGCGGGACCTACCATTACAATGAGCAGTTCTTC; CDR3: CSASPRGGTYHYNEQFF
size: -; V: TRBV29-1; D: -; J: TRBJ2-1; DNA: TGCAGCGTTTTAAAAGGGGAGACCCAGTTCTTC; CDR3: CSVLKGETQFF
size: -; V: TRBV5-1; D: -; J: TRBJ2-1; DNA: TGCGCCAGCAGTATCCGGGGGAATGAGCAGTTCTTC; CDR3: CASSIRGNEQFF
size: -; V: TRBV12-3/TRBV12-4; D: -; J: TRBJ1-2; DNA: TGTGCCAGCAGTTTCGAGGGGCTTAACTATGGCTACACCTTC; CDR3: CASSFEGLNYGYTF
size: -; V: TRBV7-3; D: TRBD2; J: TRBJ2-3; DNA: TGTGCCAGCAGCTCAACTTCGGGAGGGGCAGATACGCAGTATTTT; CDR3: CASSSTSGGADTQYF
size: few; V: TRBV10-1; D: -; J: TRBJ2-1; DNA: TGCGCCAGCAGTGGGACCCCTTCAAATGAGCAGTTCTTC; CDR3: CASSGTPSNEQFF
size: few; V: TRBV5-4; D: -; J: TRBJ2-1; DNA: TGTGCCAGCAGCTTAGAAGTATCTTCCTACAATGAGCAGTTCTTC; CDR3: CASSLEVSSYNEQFF